This T cell receptor (beta chain) was captured by sequencing in a study of blood T cell repertoires in COVID-19. Across the whole study: Samples representing acute and convalescent COVID-19 were sourced from the United States, Italy and Spain. From T cells, B-cell-depleted T cells, or PBMCs came the material, which was cDNA or gDNA.

Original methodology: Scientists estimated how many nucleated cells there were by amplifying reference gene primers. Clones were sequenced by immunoSEQ multiplex PCR, and TCRdb holds only the in-frame ones, with some missing. The DNA was the basis for D and trimming; V, J and clone size are from that table. The sample includes some 27,000 clones, around 87% of them seen just once. The CDR3 spans 17 residues. Looked up from germline, CDR1 is LGHNA and CDR2 is YSLEER. The J segment lost 0 bases and the V segment lost 5 bases, leaving 6 bases of the junction unmatched. The chain links TRBV4-3 to TRBJ2-3, with 12 bases lining up with TRBD2. Specimen: peripheral blood. This receptor was taken from a human donor in a cohort sampled during active COVID-19. The donor label of this sample is uncertain. The CDR3 region is CASSTPGLAGSTDTQYF. CDR3 DNA: TGCGCCAGCAGCACCCCGGGACTAGCGGGTAGCACAGATACGCAGTATTTT.